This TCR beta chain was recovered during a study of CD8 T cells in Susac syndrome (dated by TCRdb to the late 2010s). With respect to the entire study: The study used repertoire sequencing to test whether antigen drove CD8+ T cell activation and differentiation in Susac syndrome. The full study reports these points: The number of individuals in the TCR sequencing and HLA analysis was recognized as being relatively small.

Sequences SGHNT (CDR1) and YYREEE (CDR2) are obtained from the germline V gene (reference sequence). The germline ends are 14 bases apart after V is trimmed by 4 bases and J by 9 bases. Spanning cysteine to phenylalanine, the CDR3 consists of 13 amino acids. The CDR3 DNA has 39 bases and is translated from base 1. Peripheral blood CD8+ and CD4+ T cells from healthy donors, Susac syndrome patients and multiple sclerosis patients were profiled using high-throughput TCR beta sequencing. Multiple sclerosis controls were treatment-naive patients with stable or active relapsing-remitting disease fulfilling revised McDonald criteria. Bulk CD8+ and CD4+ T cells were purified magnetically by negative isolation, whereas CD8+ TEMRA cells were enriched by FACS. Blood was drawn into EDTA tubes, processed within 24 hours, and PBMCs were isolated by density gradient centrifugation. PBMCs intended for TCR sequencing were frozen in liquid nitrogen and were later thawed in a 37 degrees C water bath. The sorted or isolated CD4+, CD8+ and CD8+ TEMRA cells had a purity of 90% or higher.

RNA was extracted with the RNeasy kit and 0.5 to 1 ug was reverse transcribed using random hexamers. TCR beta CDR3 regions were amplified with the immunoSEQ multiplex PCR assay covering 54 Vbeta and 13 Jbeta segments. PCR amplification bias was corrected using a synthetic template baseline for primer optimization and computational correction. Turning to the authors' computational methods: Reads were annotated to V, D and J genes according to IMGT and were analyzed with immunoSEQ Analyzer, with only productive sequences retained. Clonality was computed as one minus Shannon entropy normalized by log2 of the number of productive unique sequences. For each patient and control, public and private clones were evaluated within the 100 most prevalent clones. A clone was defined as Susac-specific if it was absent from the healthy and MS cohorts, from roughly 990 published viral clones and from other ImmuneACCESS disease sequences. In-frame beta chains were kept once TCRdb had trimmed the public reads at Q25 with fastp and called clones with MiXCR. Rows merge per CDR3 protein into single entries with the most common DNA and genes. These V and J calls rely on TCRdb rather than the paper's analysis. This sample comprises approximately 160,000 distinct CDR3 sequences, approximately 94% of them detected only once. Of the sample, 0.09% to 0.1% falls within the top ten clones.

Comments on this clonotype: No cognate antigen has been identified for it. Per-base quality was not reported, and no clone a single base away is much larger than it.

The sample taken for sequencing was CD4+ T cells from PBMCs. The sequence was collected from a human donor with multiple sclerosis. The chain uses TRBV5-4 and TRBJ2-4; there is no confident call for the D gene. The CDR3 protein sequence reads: CASSPAKLSIQYF. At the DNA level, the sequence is TGTGCCAGCAGCCCTGCTAAGCTGAGCATTCAGTACTTC.